These 13 T cell receptor beta chains share one sample of origin, sequenced in a study of CD8 T cells in ankylosing spondylitis. Each CDR3 protein gets one entry after TCRdb re-called the 5' RACE reads with MiXCR. Of around 150,000 distinct CDR3 sequences listed, around 45% are singletons. The sample consisted of synovial fluid, either unsorted or a sorted T cell fraction (not recorded which). These receptors were obtained from a male donor with ankylosing spondylitis.

This clonotype came up a few times. This sequence joins TRBV11-2 and TRBJ2-7; TRBD2 agrees at 8 bases. The CDR3 runs 16 residues. Germline CDR1 is SGHAT and CDR2 is FQNNGV. V shed 1 base, J shed 4 bases, and the junction held 9 bases outside the gene matches. The CDR3 is CASSLVKGTRWYEQYF. Written as DNA, the CDR3 is TGTGCCAGCAGCTTAGTAAAGGGGACTAGATGGTACGAGCAGTACTTC.

This clonotype was counted a single time. The chain carries TRBV11-3 and TRBJ2-2; possibly TRBD1 for D (6 bases). This CDR3 comprises 15 residues. V was clipped by 5 bases and J by 2 bases, with 12 bases between them. Germline lookup yields CDR1 SGHNT and CDR2 YENEEA. CDR3 protein: CASSPRTANTGELFF. The CDR3 coding sequence is TGTGCCAGCAGCCCCCGGACAGCCAACACCGGGGAGCTGTTTTTT.

V and J are TRBV29-1 and TRBJ1-1; D perhaps matches TRBD1 (6 bases). This CDR3 has 12 residues. Germline loops: CDR1 SQVTM, CDR2 ANQGSEA. Trimming removed 3 bases from V and 10 bases from J, with 15 bases in between. The CDR3 protein is CSVDRGGAGAFF. Written as DNA, the CDR3 is TGCAGCGTTGATCGGGGGGGCGCCGGAGCTTTCTTT.

This clonotype appeared a single time. The genes are TRBV7-9 and TRBJ1-2; D unclear. Germline CDR1 is SEHNR and CDR2 is FQNEAQ (reference sequence). Trimming cost V 5 bases and J 6 bases, with 19 bases left between them. CDR3 size: 15 residues. The CDR3 DNA reads TGTGCCAGCAGCACCGAGAGGCTCAGCTCCGATGGCTACACCTTC. This sequence encodes CASSTERLSSDGYTF.

This clonotype was found once. The rearrangement links TRBV14 to TRBJ1-1; D may be TRBD1 (5 bases). Trimming stripped 3 bases from V and 4 bases from J, with 9 bases between. The germline CDR1 and CDR2 sequences are SGHDN and FVKESK. CDR3 length: 13 amino acids. CDR3 protein: CASSQGVTTEAFF. The CDR3 region has the DNA TGTGCCAGCAGCCAGGGGGTGACCACTGAAGCTTTCTTT.

With regard to this clonotype: Germline and junction disagree at one end, which may indicate a read error. The chain recombines TRBV4-1 with TRBJ1-1; D is unresolved. Germline V gene data show CDR1 as MGHRA and CDR2 as YSYEKL. This CDR3 comprises 17 residues. This chain's CDR3 is CASSQAPGWRRNTVAFF. The CDR3 DNA reads as TGCGCCAGCAGCCAAGCGCCTGGTTGGCGGAGGAACACTGTAGCTTTCTTT.

The chain links TRBV5-1 to TRBJ2-7; D is undetermined. The germline V gene encodes CDR1 SGHRS and CDR2 YFSETQ. Trimming removed 0 bases at V and 0 bases at J, with 16 bases between. The length of the CDR3 is 17 residues. CDR3 DNA sequence: TGCGCCAGCAGCTTGGGCCGTTGGGTTACGCGCTCCTACGAGCAGTACTTC. This encodes CASSLGRWVTRSYEQYF.

The CDR3 loop reads CASSGLTSGIGETQYF. The CDR3 DNA is TGCGCCAGCAGCGGTCTGACTAGCGGGATTGGGGAGACCCAGTACTTC. The chain is built from TRBV5-1 and TRBJ2-5; TRBD2 matches 11 bases. J gave up 5 bases and V 4 bases, and 10 bases lay outside the gene matches. In germline, CDR1 is SGHRS, CDR2 YFSETQ. The CDR3 is made up of 16 amino acids. The full variable domain, rest sourced from reference TRBV5-1 and TRBJ2-5, is KAGVTQTPRYLIKTRGQQVTLSCSPISGHRSVSWYQQTPGQGLQFLFEYFSETQRNKGNFPGRFSGRQFSNSRSEMNVSTLELGDSALYLCASSGLTSGIGETQYFGPGTRLLVL.

Only a few counts were recorded for this clonotype. This chain joins TRBV19 and TRBJ1-2; no clear D gene. Trimming left V 6 bases short and J 4 bases short, with 12 bases between. CDR3 length equals 13 residues. CDR1 and CDR2 (germline): LNHDA, SQIVND (reference sequence). The CDR3 is CASRGLLLYGYTF. In DNA, the CDR3 is TGTGCCAGTAGAGGGCTCTTACTCTATGGCTACACCTTC.

The chain combines TRBV4-1 with TRBJ1-1, with D unclear. Germline CDR1 MGHRA, CDR2 YSYEKL. The CDR3 is 15 residues long. Trimming took 5 bases from V and 4 from J, leaving 17 bases between them. In nucleotides, the CDR3 is TGCGCCAGCAGCTTTAGACCGTGGTGGAGCACTGAAGCTTTCTTT. Protein sequence: CASSFRPWWSTEAFF.

The chain recombines TRBV29-1 with TRBJ1-2; maybe TRBD1 (5 bases). The CDR3 is made up of 13 amino acids. Germline loops: CDR1 SQVTM, CDR2 ANQGSEA. V gave up 7 bases and J gave up 5 bases, with 17 bases separating them. The CDR3 protein is CSAWGSQRYGYTF. The CDR3 bases are TGCAGCGCATGGGGCAGTCAACGATATGGCTACACCTTC.

The V and J genes are TRBV10-2 and TRBJ2-7; D possibly corresponds to TRBD2 (5 bases). This CDR3 is built from 16 residues. Per the germline V gene, CDR1 is WSHSY and CDR2 is SAAADI. Trimming shortened V by 4 bases and J by 3 bases, and 19 bases separated the two germline ends. The CDR3: CASSGVFGLADYEQYF. The CDR3 DNA is TGCGCCAGCAGTGGGGTTTTCGGTCTAGCTGACTACGAGCAGTACTTC.

J is TRBJ2-1 and V is TRBV6-1; 14 nucleotides match TRBD2. Losses at the gene ends were 6 bases for V and 9 bases for J; bases not matched to a gene: 4. In germline, CDR1 is MNHNS, CDR2 SASEGT. The CDR3 has 14 residues. The chain's CDR3 is CASRGLAGVSEQFF. CDR3 bases: TGTGCCAGCAGGGGACTAGCGGGAGTTAGTGAGCAGTTCTTC.